Listed below are T cell receptor beta chains from one sample, sequenced in a study of blood T cells in healthy people across ages. TCRdb reprocessed the 5' RACE reads via MiXCR and lists one record per CDR3 protein. Among about 1.4 million distinct CDR3 sequences listed, roughly 59% were seen once. The specimen was blood. Receptor source: a man between 18 and 35 years old in good health. Each CDR3 is given with its conserved first and last residue. The order of the fields is J gene, D gene, clone size, V gene, CDR3 protein, CDR3 DNA. A D gene is named only where the DNA matches it firmly. Where a row states a size, it is once, few, many or the class of an expanded clone; other rows omit it.

j_gene: TRBJ2-3
d_gene: TRBD2
abundance: .
v_gene: TRBV12-5
CDR3aa: CASGLAAGGGDTQYF
CDR3nt: TGTGCTAGTGGTTTGGCAGCGGGGGGCGGCGATACGCAGTATTTT

j_gene: TRBJ2-3
d_gene: TRBD1
abundance: .
v_gene: TRBV29-1
CDR3aa: CSVLTGADTQYF
CDR3nt: TGCAGCGTGTTGACAGGGGCAGATACGCAGTATTTT

j_gene: TRBJ1-2
d_gene: .
abundance: .
v_gene: TRBV5-1
CDR3aa: CASSLGQDQVGYTF
CDR3nt: TGCGCCAGCAGCTTGGGACAGGACCAGGTTGGCTACACCTTC

j_gene: TRBJ2-1
d_gene: TRBD2
abundance: few
v_gene: TRBV6-1
CDR3aa: CASKLAGGNEQFF
CDR3nt: TGTGCCAGCAAACTAGCGGGAGGCAATGAGCAGTTCTTC

j_gene: TRBJ1-2
d_gene: TRBD1
abundance: .
v_gene: TRBV6-5
CDR3aa: CASSYLLTGNYGYTF
CDR3nt: TGTGCCAGCAGTTACCTCCTGACAGGGAACTATGGCTACACCTTC

j_gene: TRBJ2-3
d_gene: TRBD2
abundance: .
v_gene: TRBV3-1
CDR3aa: CASSQDALAGMGDTQYF
CDR3nt: TGTGCCAGCAGCCAAGATGCCCTAGCGGGAATGGGAGATACGCAGTATTTT

j_gene: TRBJ2-3
d_gene: .
abundance: .
v_gene: TRBV4-1
CDR3aa: CASSQGGLRDNTDTQYF
CDR3nt: TGCGCCAGCAGCCAGGGGGGACTGCGGGACAACACAGATACGCAGTATTTT

j_gene: TRBJ2-3
d_gene: .
abundance: few
v_gene: TRBV7-2
CDR3aa: CASSYLGRDTQYF
CDR3nt: TGTGCCAGCAGCTACCTCGGGAGAGATACGCAGTATTTT

j_gene: TRBJ2-5
d_gene: .
abundance: few
v_gene: TRBV20-1
CDR3aa: CSARARALKETQYF
CDR3nt: TGCAGTGCTAGGGCTCGGGCGCTTAAAGAGACCCAGTACTTC

j_gene: TRBJ2-5
d_gene: TRBD1
abundance: .
v_gene: TRBV6-2/TRBV6-3
CDR3aa: CASSRRSQGALETQYF
CDR3nt: TGTGCCAGCAGCCGGCGATCACAGGGGGCCCTAGAGACCCAGTACTTC

j_gene: TRBJ2-2
d_gene: .
abundance: .
v_gene: TRBV6-2/TRBV6-3
CDR3aa: CASSYVGLIKAGELFF
CDR3nt: TGTGCCAGCAGTTACGTCGGACTAATAAAGGCCGGGGAGCTGTTTTTT

j_gene: TRBJ1-2
d_gene: TRBD1
abundance: .
v_gene: TRBV27
CDR3aa: CASSTRQGHGYTF
CDR3nt: TGTGCCAGCAGTACTCGACAGGGGCATGGCTACACCTTC

j_gene: TRBJ2-2
d_gene: TRBD2
abundance: many
v_gene: TRBV29-1
CDR3aa: CSVDRLAGDTGELFF
CDR3nt: TGCAGCGTTGACCGCCTAGCGGGAGACACCGGGGAGCTGTTTTTT